This entry lists 11 T cell receptor beta chains sequenced from one sample in a study of molecular identifiers for immune sequencing clone quantification. MiXCR, applied by TCRdb to the PCR reads, yields one record per CDR3 protein. The data show hundreds of thousands of distinct CDR3 sequences, 20% to 25% seen once. Sequences were obtained from naive CD8+ T cells from blood, with Jurkat cell RNA spiked in. Subset noted: FACS-sorted CD8+CD4-CCR7+CD45RA+ naive T cells. These receptors came from a human donor in good health. Some libraries in this study had Jurkat cell RNA spiked in.

Remarks on this clonotype: A much larger clonotype is one base distant, so this may be a read error. V usage is TRBV12-3 or TRBV12-4 and J usage is TRBJ2-3, with D possibly TRBD1 on 5 matching bases. The CDR3 runs to 14 residues. The CDR3 DNA reads as TGTGCCAGCAGTTTATTGCAGGGCACAGATACGCGGTATTTT. Encoded protein: CASSLLQGTDTRYF.

This clonotype showed up many times. The V and J genes are TRBV7-9 and TRBJ2-3; 7 nucleotides agree with TRBD1. With 4 bases clipped from V and 3 bases from J, the junction kept 7 bases outside the gene matches. The CDR3 has 15 residues. Germline V lookup: CDR1 SEHNR, CDR2 FQNEAQ (reference sequence). CDR3 residues: CASSSTGWRTDTQYF. In DNA, the CDR3 is TGTGCCAGCAGCTCGACAGGGTGGAGAACAGATACGCAGTATTTT.

This clonotype came up a few times. The rearrangement uses TRBV12-3 or TRBV12-4 and TRBJ2-3; no clear D. V gave up 4 bases and J gave up 8 bases, with 7 bases separating them. The CDR3 is 11 residues long. The CDR3 nucleotides are TGTGCCAGCAGTTCTTCCGGTACGCAGTATTTT. Encoded protein: CASSSSGTQYF.

This sequence joins TRBV5-1 and TRBJ2-5; D possibly matches TRBD1 or TRBD2 (6 bases each). The CDR3 consists of 15 residues. Trimming took 7 bases from V and 2 from J, leaving 18 bases between them. Germline lookup yields CDR1 SGHRS and CDR2 YFSETQ. This chain's CDR3 is CASRIVGGGQETQYF. The CDR3 nucleotides read TGCGCCAGCCGCATTGTGGGGGGCGGGCAAGAGACCCAGTACTTC.

The table lists this clonotype with a count of one. Given a much more abundant clone one base away, this may be a read error. This chain connects TRBV28 to TRBJ2-7; D not resolved. CDR1 and CDR2 (germline): MDHEN, SYDVKM. The CDR3 sequence is 14 residues long. The DNA of the CDR3 is TGTGCCAGCAGTTTACCGGGCCGCTCCTACGAGCTGTACTTC. Residues: CASSLPGRSYELYF. Together with reference TRBV28 and TRBJ2-7, the CDR3 gives the full variable domain: DVKVTQSSRYLVKRTGEKVFLECVQDMDHENMFWYRQDPGLGLRLIYFSYDVKMKEKGDIPEGYSVSREKKERFSLILESASTNQTSMYLCASSLPGRSYELYFGPGTRLTVT.

The V gene is TRBV29-1, the J gene TRBJ1-1; D remains unclear. Germline CDR1 SQVTM, CDR2 ANQGSEA. Trimming pared 6 bases from V and 1 base from J, leaving 12 bases between. The CDR3 contains 13 residues. The DNA for the CDR3 is TGCAGCGTCGCCGGGCCAGAGAACACTGAAGCTTTCTTT. This codes for CSVAGPENTEAFF. The complete variable domain, with remaining parts taken from reference TRBV29-1 and TRBJ1-1, reads SAVISQKPSRDICQRGTSLTIQCQVDSQVTMMFWYRQQPGQSLTLIATANQGSEATYESGFVIDKFPISRPNLTFSTLTVSNMSPEDSSIYLCSVAGPENTEAFFGQGTRLTVV.

This clonotype occurred many times. The chain joins TRBV9 to TRBJ1-1; D unclear. Trimming cost V 1 base and J 1 base, with 11 bases left between them. From germline, CDR1 is SGDLS and CDR2 YYNGEE. CDR3 length: 15 residues. The CDR3 loop is CASSVFPETNTEAFF. The CDR3 nucleotides are TGTGCCAGCAGCGTATTTCCGGAGACGAACACTGAAGCTTTCTTT.

This clonotype showed up many times. The chain is built from TRBV7-9 and TRBJ2-7; 9 nucleotides align to TRBD2. V dropped 3 bases and J dropped 3; count of bases not matched to a gene: 6. The CDR3 is 15 residues long. Germline lookup yields CDR1 SEHNR and CDR2 FQNEAQ (reference sequence). The CDR3 bases are TGTGCCAGCAGCTTCTCGACTAGCGGTTACTACGAGCAGTACTTC. This codes for CASSFSTSGYYEQYF.

This clonotype came up many times. The V call is TRBV9, the J call TRBJ2-2, with D possibly matching TRBD2 (5 bases). Trimming shortened V by 3 bases and J by 0 bases, and 12 bases separated the two germline ends. CDR1 is SGDLS and CDR2 is YYNGEE in the germline V gene. This CDR3 comprises 16 residues. The CDR3 sequence: CASSGIAIANTGELFF. Here the CDR3 DNA reads TGTGCCAGCAGCGGTATAGCGATAGCGAACACCGGGGAGCTGTTTTTT.

This clonotype was seen only once. One base away lies a much larger clone, so this may be a sequencing read error. The chain couples TRBV12-3 or TRBV12-4 to TRBJ1-2; 8 bases fit TRBD1. The CDR3 runs 15 residues. CDR3 sequence (DNA): TGTGCCAGCAGCCCCGGGACAGGCGTTACCTATGGCTGCACCTTC. This sequence encodes CASSPGTGVTYGCTF.

This clonotype was seen at least ten times. The V call is TRBV28, the J call TRBJ2-5; D is undetermined. The CDR3 consists of 12 residues. The germline V and J ends were trimmed by 4 bases and 5 bases, with 8 bases remaining between them. In germline, CDR1 is MDHEN, CDR2 SYDVKM. The CDR3: CASSSPPETQYF. Written as DNA, the CDR3 is TGTGCCAGCAGTTCCCCCCCCGAGACCCAGTACTTC.